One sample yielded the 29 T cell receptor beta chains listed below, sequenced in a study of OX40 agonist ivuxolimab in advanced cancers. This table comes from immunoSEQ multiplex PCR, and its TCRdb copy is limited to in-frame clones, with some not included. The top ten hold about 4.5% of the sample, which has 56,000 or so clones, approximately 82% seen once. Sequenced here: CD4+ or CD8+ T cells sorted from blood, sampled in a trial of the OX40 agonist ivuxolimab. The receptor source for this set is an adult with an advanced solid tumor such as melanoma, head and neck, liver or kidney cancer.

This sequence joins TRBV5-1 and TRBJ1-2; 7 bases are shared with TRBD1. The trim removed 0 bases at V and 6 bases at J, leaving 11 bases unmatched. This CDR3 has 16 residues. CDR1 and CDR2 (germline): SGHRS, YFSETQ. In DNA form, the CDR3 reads TGCGCCAGCAGCTTGGCCCCCGGGACAGAGAGAGATGGCTACACCTTC. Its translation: CASSLAPGTERDGYTF.

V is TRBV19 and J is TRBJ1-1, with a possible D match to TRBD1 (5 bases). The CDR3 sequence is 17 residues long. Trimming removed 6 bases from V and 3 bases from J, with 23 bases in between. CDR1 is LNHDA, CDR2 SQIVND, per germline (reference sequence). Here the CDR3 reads CASSTGGGRLRHTEAFF. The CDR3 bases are TGTGCCAGTAGCACCGGGGGGGGGAGGTTACGGCACACTGAAGCTTTCTTT.

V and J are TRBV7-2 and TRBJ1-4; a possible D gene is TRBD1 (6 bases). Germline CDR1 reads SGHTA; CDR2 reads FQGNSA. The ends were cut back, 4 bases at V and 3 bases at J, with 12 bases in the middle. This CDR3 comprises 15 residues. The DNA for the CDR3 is TGTGCCAGCAGCTCCTACAGGGAATCTAATGAAAAACTGTTTTTT. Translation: CASSSYRESNEKLFF.

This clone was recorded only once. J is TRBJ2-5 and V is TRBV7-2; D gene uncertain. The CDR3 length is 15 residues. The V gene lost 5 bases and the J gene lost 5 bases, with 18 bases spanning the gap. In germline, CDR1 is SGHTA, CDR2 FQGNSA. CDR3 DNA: TGTGCCAGCAGCGCATCCGCGGCCAACACGGAGACCCAGTACTTC. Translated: CASSASAANTETQYF.

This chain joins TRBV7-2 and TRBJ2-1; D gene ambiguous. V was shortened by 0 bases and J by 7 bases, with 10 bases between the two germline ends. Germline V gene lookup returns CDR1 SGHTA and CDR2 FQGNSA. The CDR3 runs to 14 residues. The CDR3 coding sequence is TGTGCCAGCAGCTTAGCCGCTCCTAGGAATGAGCAGTTCTTC. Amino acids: CASSLAAPRNEQFF. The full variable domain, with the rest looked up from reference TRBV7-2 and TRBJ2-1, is GAGVSQSPSNKVTEKGKDVELRCDPISGHTALYWYRQSLGQGLEFLIYFQGNSAPDKSGLPSDRFSAERTGGSVSTLTIQRTQQEDSAVYLCASSLAAPRNEQFFGPGTRLTVL.

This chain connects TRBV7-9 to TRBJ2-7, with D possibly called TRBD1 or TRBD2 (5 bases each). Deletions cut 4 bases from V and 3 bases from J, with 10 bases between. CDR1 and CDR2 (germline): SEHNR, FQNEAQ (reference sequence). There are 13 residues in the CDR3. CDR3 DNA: TGTGCCAGCAGCTCCGGGACGCACTACGAGCAGTACTTC. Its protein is CASSSGTHYEQYF.

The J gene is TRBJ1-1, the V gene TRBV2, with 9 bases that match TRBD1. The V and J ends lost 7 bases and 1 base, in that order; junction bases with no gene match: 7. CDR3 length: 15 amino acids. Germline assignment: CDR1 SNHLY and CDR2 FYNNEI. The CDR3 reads CASTGTGTTNTEAFF. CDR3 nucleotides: TGTGCCAGCACCGGGACAGGGACCACGAACACTGAAGCTTTCTTT.

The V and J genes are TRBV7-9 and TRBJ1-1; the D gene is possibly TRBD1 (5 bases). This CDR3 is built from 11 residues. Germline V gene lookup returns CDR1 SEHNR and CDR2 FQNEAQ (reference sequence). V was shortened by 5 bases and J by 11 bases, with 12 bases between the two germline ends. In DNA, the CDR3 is TGTGCCAGCAGCAGACAGTCCTCGGCTTTCTTT. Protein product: CASSRQSSAFF.

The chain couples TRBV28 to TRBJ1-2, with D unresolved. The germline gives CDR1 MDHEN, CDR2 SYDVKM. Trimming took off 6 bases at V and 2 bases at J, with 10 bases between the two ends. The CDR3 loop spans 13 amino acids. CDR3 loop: CASRPPGNYGYTF. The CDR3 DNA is TGTGCCAGCAGGCCTCCCGGAAACTATGGCTACACCTTC.

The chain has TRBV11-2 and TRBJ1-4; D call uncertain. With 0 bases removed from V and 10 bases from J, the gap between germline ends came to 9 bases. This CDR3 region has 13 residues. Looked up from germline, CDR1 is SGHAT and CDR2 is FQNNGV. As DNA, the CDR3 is TGTGCCAGCAGCTTAGATCCGCGGGGAAAACTGTTTTTT. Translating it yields CASSLDPRGKLFF.

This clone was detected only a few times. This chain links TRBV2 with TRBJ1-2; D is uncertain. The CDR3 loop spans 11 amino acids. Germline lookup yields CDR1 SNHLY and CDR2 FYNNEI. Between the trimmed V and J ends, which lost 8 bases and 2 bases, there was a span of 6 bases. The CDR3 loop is CASSGNYGYTF. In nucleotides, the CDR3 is TGTGCCAGCTCGGGGAACTATGGCTACACCTTC.

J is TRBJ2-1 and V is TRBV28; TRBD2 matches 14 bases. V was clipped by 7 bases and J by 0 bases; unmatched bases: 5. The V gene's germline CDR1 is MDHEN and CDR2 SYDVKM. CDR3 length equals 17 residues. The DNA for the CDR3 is TGTGCCAGCATGAGGACTAGCGGGAGGATCTCCTACAATGAGCAGTTCTTC. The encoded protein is CASMRTSGRISYNEQFF.

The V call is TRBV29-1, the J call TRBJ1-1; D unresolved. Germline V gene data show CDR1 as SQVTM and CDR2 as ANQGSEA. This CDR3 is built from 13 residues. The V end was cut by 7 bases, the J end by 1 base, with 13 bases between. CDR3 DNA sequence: TGCAGCGGGGCCTTACGGAAGAACACTGAAGCTTTCTTT. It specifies CSGALRKNTEAFF.

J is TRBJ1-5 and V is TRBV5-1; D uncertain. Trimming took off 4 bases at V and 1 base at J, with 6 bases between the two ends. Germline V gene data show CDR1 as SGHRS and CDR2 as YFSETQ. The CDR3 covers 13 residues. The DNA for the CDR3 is TGCGCCAGCAGCCAGGACAGCAATCAGCCCCAGCATTTT. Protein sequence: CASSQDSNQPQHF.

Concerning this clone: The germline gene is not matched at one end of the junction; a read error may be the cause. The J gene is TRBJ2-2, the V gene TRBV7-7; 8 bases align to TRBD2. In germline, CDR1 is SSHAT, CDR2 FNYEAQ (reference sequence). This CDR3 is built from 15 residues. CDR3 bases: TGTGCTAGCAGCGACCGGGGGGGCCCCACCGGGGAGCTGTTTTTT. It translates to CASSDRGGPTGELFF.

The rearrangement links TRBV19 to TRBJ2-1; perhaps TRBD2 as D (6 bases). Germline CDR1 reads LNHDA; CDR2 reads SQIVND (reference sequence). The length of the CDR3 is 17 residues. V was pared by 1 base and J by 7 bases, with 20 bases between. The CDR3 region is CASSIGGAGRRMNEQFF. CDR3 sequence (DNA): TGTGCCAGTAGTATAGGGGGCGCAGGGAGGAGGATGAATGAGCAGTTCTTC.

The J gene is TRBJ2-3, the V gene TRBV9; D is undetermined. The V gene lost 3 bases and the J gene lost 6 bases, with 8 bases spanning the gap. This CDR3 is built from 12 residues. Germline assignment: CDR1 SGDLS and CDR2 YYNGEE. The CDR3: CASSESGDTQYF. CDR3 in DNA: TGTGCCAGCAGCGAATCCGGTGATACGCAGTATTTT.

The CDR3 reads CASSLIPGSVDTQYF. CDR3 bases: TGTGCCAGCAGCTTAATTCCAGGGTCCGTAGATACGCAGTATTTT. This sequence joins TRBV7-3 and TRBJ2-3; D may be TRBD1 (5 bases). The germline V gene encodes CDR1 SGHTA and CDR2 FQGTGA. Trimming left V 1 base short and J 5 bases short, with 13 bases between. The CDR3 has 15 residues. The full variable domain, with the rest looked up from reference TRBV7-3 and TRBJ2-3, is GAGVSQTPSNKVTEKGKYVELRCDPISGHTALYWYRQSLGQGPEFLIYFQGTGAADDSGLPNDRFFAVRPEGSVSTLKIQRTERGDSAVYLCASSLIPGSVDTQYFGPGTRLTVL.

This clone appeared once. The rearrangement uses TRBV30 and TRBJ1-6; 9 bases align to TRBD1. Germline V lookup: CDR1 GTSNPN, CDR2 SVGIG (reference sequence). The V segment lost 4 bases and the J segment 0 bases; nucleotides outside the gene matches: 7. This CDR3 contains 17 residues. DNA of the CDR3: TGTGCCTGGACTGGACAGGGGTTAAGCTCCTATAATTCACCCCTCCACTTT. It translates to CAWTGQGLSSYNSPLHF.

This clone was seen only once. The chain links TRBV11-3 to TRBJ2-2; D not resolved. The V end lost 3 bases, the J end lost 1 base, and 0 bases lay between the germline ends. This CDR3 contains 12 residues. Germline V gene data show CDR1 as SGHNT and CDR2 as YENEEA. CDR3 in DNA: TGTGCCAGCAGCTTGAACACCGGGGAGCTGTTTTTT. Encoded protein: CASSLNTGELFF.

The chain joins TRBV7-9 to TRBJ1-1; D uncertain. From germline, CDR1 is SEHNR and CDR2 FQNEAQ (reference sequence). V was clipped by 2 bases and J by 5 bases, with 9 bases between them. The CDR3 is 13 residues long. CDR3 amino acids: CASSLLGATEAFF. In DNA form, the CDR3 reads TGTGCCAGCAGCTTATTAGGCGCGACTGAAGCTTTCTTT. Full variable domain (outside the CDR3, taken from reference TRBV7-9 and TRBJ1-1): DTGVSQNPRHKITKRGQNVTFRCDPISEHNRLYWYRQTLGQGPEFLTYFQNEAQLEKSRLLSDRFSAERPKGSFSTLEIQRTEQGDSAMYLCASSLLGATEAFFGQGTRLTVV.

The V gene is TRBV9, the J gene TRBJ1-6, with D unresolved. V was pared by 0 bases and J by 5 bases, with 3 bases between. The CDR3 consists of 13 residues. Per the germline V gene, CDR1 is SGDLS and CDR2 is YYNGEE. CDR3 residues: CASSVGDNSPLHF. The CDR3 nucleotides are TGTGCCAGCAGCGTAGGAGATAATTCACCCCTCCACTTT. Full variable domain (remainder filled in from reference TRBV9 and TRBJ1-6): DSGVTQTPKHLITATGQRVTLRCSPRSGDLSVYWYQQSLDQGLQFLIQYYNGEERAKGNILERFSAQQFPDLHSELNLSSLELGDSALYFCASSVGDNSPLHFGNGTRLTVT.

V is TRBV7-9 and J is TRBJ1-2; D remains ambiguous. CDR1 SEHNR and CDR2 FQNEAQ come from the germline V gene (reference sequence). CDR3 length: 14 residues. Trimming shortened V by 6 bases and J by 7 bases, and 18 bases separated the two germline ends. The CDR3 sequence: CASRGVTASAGYTF. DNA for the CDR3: TGTGCCAGCAGAGGAGTAACTGCCTCCGCTGGCTACACCTTC.

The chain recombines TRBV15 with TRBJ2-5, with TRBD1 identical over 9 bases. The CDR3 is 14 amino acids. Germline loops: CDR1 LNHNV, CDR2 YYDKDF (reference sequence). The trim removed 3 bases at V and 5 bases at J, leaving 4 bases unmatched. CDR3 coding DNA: TGTGCCACCAGCAGGGACAGGGGTGTGGAGACCCAGTACTTC. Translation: CATSRDRGVETQYF.

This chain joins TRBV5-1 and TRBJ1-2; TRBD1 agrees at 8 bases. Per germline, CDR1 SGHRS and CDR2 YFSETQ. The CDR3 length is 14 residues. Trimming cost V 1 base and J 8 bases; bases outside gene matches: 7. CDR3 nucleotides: TGCGCCAGCAGCTTGAGTTCCAGGGGGCGAGGCTACACCTTC. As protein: CASSLSSRGRGYTF.

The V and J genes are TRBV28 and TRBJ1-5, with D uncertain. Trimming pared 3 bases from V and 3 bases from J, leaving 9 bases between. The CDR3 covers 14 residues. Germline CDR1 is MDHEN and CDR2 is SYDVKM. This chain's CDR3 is CASSFSGANQPQHF. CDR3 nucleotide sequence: TGTGCCAGCAGTTTTTCAGGTGCCAATCAGCCCCAGCATTTT.

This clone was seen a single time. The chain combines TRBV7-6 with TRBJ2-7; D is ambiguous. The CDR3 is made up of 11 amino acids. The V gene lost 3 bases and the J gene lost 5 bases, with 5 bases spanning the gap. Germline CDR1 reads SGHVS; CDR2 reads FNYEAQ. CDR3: CASSFQDEQYF. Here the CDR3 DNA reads TGTGCCAGCAGCTTTCAGGACGAGCAGTACTTC. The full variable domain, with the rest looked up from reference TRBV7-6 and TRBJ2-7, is GAGVSQSPRYKVTKRGQDVALRCDPISGHVSLYWYRQALGQGPEFLTYFNYEAQQDKSGLPNDRFSAERPEGSISTLTIQRTEQRDSAMYRCASSFQDEQYFGPGTRLTVT.

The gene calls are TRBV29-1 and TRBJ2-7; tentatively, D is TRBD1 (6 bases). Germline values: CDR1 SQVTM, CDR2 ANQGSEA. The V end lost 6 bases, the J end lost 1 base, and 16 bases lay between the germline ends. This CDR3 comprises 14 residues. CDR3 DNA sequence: TGCAGCGTAAATCAGGGGACCGGATCCTACGAGCAGTACTTC. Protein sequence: CSVNQGTGSYEQYF.

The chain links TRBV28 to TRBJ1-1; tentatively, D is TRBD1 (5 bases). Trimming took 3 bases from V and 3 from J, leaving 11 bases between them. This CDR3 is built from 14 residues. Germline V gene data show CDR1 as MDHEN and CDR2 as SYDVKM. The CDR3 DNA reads TGTGCCAGCAGTTTTTTTTCAGGGTACACTGAAGCTTTCTTT. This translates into CASSFFSGYTEAFF.